The 17 T cell receptor beta chains below come from one sample, sequenced in a study of OX40 agonist ivuxolimab in advanced cancers. Sequencing was performed with immunoSEQ multiplex PCR; in TCRdb, only in-frame clones are kept and a portion is missing. Of around 65,000 clones in the sample, around 90% are singletons; the top ten hold over 9.5%. Specimen: CD4+ or CD8+ T cells sorted from blood, collected in a trial of the OX40 agonist ivuxolimab. The receptors were sampled from an adult with an advanced solid tumor such as melanoma, head and neck, liver or kidney cancer.

This chain joins TRBV7-2 and TRBJ2-1; 14 bases fit TRBD2. The CDR3 runs 15 residues. Germline trimming cut 5 bases from V and 6 bases from J; bases unmatched to any gene: 3. CDR1 is SGHTA and CDR2 is FQGNSA in the germline V gene. The CDR3 bases are TGTGCCAGCAGCACCGGACTAGCGGGAGGCAATGAGCAGTTCTTC. Translated: CASSTGLAGGNEQFF.

The V call is TRBV6-6, the J call TRBJ2-3; D is possibly TRBD2 (5 bases). This CDR3 is 15 amino acids long. V was clipped by 0 bases and J by 0 bases, with 7 bases between them. Germline V gene sequence: CDR1 MNHNY, CDR2 SVGAGI (reference sequence). CDR3 coding DNA: TGTGCCAGCAGTTACTCAAGAGGGAGCACAGATACGCAGTATTTT. This gives the protein CASSYSRGSTDTQYF.

The chain employs TRBV27 and TRBJ2-7; tentatively, D is TRBD1 or TRBD2 (5 bases each). Between the trimmed V and J ends, which lost 6 bases and 4 bases, there was a span of 16 bases. This CDR3 spans 14 amino acids. Germline V gene data show CDR1 as MNHEY and CDR2 as SMNVEV (reference sequence). The CDR3 sequence: CASSPLTGLYEQYF. The CDR3 DNA follows: TGTGCCAGCAGCCCGTTGACGGGGCTTTACGAGCAGTACTTC.

This rearrangement joins TRBV2 to TRBJ2-1; unclear D gene. The CDR3 consists of 12 residues. CDR1 is SNHLY, CDR2 FYNNEI, per germline. The V end lost 3 bases, the J end lost 5 bases, and 5 bases lay between the germline ends. Here the CDR3 DNA reads TGTGCCAGCAGTGACCAGAACAATGAGCAGTTCTTC. Translation gives CASSDQNNEQFF.

CDR3 nucleotides: TGCGCCAGCAGCCAAGGACAGGTTGTTAATGAAAAACTGTTTTTT. This codes for CASSQGQVVNEKLFF. This chain joins TRBV4-1 and TRBJ1-4; a weak D match, TRBD1 (6 bases). The germline CDR1 and CDR2 sequences are MGHRA and YSYEKL. The CDR3 sequence is 15 residues long. V lost 1 base and J lost 4, with 10 bases in between.

The V gene is TRBV6-5, the J gene TRBJ2-5; 11 positions agree with TRBD2. In germline, CDR1 is MNHEY, CDR2 SVGAGI. Trimming cost V 3 bases and J 5 bases; bases outside gene matches: 8. The CDR3 spans 16 residues. The CDR3 spells CASSYATSGKSETQYF. The CDR3 nucleotides are TGTGCCAGCAGTTATGCGACTAGCGGGAAGTCGGAGACCCAGTACTTC.

CDR3: CASSGRDEQFF. DNA of the CDR3: TGTGCCAGCAGTGGGCGGGATGAGCAGTTCTTC. This chain connects TRBV28 to TRBJ2-1, with TRBD2 as a possible D gene (5 bases). The CDR3 runs 11 residues. V was cut by 5 bases and J by 8 bases, with 7 bases left in between. Germline V gives CDR1 MDHEN, CDR2 SYDVKM.

The chain uses TRBV5-1 and TRBJ2-3; 7 bases agree with TRBD1. Trimming took 4 bases from V and 1 from J; bases not matched to a gene: 3. Germline CDR1 is SGHRS and CDR2 is YFSETQ. The CDR3 sequence is 14 residues long. CDR3 amino acids: CASSVDRGTDTQYF. CDR3 nucleotides: TGCGCCAGCAGCGTCGACAGGGGCACAGATACGCAGTATTTT. The full variable domain, with the rest looked up from reference TRBV5-1 and TRBJ2-3, is KAGVTQTPRYLIKTRGQQVTLSCSPISGHRSVSWYQQTPGQGLQFLFEYFSETQRNKGNFPGRFSGRQFSNSRSEMNVSTLELGDSALYLCASSVDRGTDTQYFGPGTRLTVL.

V usage is TRBV6-1 and J usage is TRBJ2-2; 8 bases are shared with TRBD2. V shed 6 bases, J shed 5 bases, and the junction held 8 bases outside the gene matches. The CDR3 is 15 amino acids. Germline CDR1 reads MNHNS; CDR2 reads SASEGT. The CDR3 bases are TGTGCCAGCAGACTTGCGGGAGGTTATACCGGGGAGCTGTTTTTT. Translating it yields CASRLAGGYTGELFF.

The chain links TRBV2 to TRBJ1-2; no reliable D call. This CDR3 is 14 amino acids long. Germline V gene sequence: CDR1 SNHLY, CDR2 FYNNEI. V was trimmed by 4 bases and J by 7 bases, leaving 16 bases between them. The CDR3 sequence is CASSVVGVLGGYTF. The CDR3 nucleotides are TGTGCCAGCAGTGTGGTCGGCGTACTAGGTGGCTACACCTTC.

The chain links TRBV11-2 to TRBJ2-7; the match to TRBD2 covers 10 bases. The CDR3 extends over 16 amino acids. Germline-derived CDR1 and CDR2 are SGHAT and FQNNGV. Trimming removed 5 bases from V and 4 bases from J; junction bases left unmatched: 11. The CDR3 region has the DNA TGTGCCAGCAGCCCATGGGGGGTAGCGGGAGGTTACGAGCAGTACTTC. Its translation: CASSPWGVAGGYEQYF.

J is TRBJ1-1 and V is TRBV7-9; D is undetermined. The germline V gene encodes CDR1 SEHNR and CDR2 FQNEAQ (reference sequence). Trimming took 1 base from V and 1 from J, leaving 13 bases between them. This CDR3 is 16 amino acids long. The CDR3 here is CASSLGVGSGNTEAFF. Written as DNA, the CDR3 is TGTGCCAGCAGCTTAGGGGTTGGGTCGGGGAACACTGAAGCTTTCTTT.

V gene TRBV4-3 combines with J gene TRBJ1-5; no definite D call. CDR1 and CDR2 (germline): LGHNA, YSLEER. This CDR3 comprises 14 residues. Between the trimmed V and J ends, which lost 0 bases and 3 bases, there was a span of 6 bases. CDR3 loop: CASSQESYNQPQHF. In DNA form, the CDR3 reads TGCGCCAGCAGCCAAGAGAGCTACAATCAGCCCCAGCATTTT.

Regarding this clone: Other DNA sequences in the sample encode the same CDR3. The chain employs TRBV5-4 and TRBJ1-1; 7 positions match TRBD1. This CDR3 spans 14 amino acids. V was clipped by 4 bases and J by 0 bases; unmatched bases: 3. Germline-derived CDR1 and CDR2 are SGHNT and YYREEE (reference sequence). CDR3 residues: CASSPTGVNTEAFF. The CDR3, as DNA: TGTGCCAGCAGCCCTACAGGGGTGAACACTGAAGCTTTCTTT. Combining the CDR3 with reference TRBV5-4 and TRBJ1-1 gives the whole variable domain ETGVTQSPTHLIKTRGQQVTLRCSSQSGHNTVSWYQQALGQGPQFIFQYYREEENGRGNFPPRFSGLQFPNYSSELNVNALELDDSALYLCASSPTGVNTEAFFGQGTRLTVV.

The chain is built from TRBV20-1 and TRBJ2-1; 8 nucleotides line up with TRBD2. Germline-derived CDR1 and CDR2 are DFQATT and SNEGSKA (reference sequence). With V trimmed by 3 bases and J by 13 bases, 2 bases remained unmatched. The CDR3 covers 10 residues. The CDR3 sequence is CSASGRGQFF. For the CDR3, the DNA is TGCAGTGCTAGCGGGAGGGGACAGTTCTTC.

This clone occurred once. This chain connects TRBV7-2 to TRBJ2-7, with 9 bases fitting TRBD2. V lost 1 base and J lost 6; bases outside the gene matches: 7. This CDR3 comprises 15 residues. Germline CDR1 is SGHTA and CDR2 is FQGNSA. The CDR3 DNA follows: TGTGCCAGCAGCTTAGTTGCGGGAGGGCCAGGCGAGCAGTACTTC. Protein product: CASSLVAGGPGEQYF.

The chain is built from TRBV13 and TRBJ2-4, with 9 bases matching TRBD1. In germline, CDR1 is PRHDT, CDR2 FYEKMQ (reference sequence). CDR3 length: 14 amino acids. V trimming: 5 bases; J trimming: 8 bases; junction bases outside the gene matches: 7. The CDR3 spells CASSPGQGFDIQYF. For the CDR3, the DNA is TGTGCCAGCAGCCCCGGACAGGGGTTCGACATTCAGTACTTC.